This TCR beta chain is drawn from a study of CD8 T cells in ankylosing spondylitis. Whole-study findings and limits: Clones linked to the disease showed a CD8+ phenotype. They occurred at relatively low frequencies in peripheral blood. Significant enrichment of disease-linked clones was reported in matched ankylosing spondylitis synovial fluid. Seemingly characteristic of ankylosing spondylitis blood was a TCR beta motif consisting of roughly 8 highly homologous variants. Reactive arthritis synovial fluid and blood were previously reported to contain some motif variants.

This clonotype was detected many times. What it binds is unknown. TCRdb ran MiXCR on the 5' RACE reads and lists one entry per CDR3 protein. The table has about 140,000 distinct CDR3 sequences, roughly 8% seen once. The origin of this receptor is a male donor with ankylosing spondylitis. Source material: synovial fluid, either unsorted or a sorted T cell fraction (not recorded which).

CDR3 DNA sequence: TGCAGCGTCTTAACAGGGGGCGGAAGCAATCAGCCCCAGCATTTT. Its protein product is CSVLTGGGSNQPQHF. The gene calls are TRBV29-1 and TRBJ1-5, with 9 bases aligning to TRBD1. This CDR3 contains 15 residues. Germline V gives CDR1 SQVTM, CDR2 ANQGSEA. With 6 bases clipped from V and 1 base from J, the junction kept 7 bases outside the gene matches.